This passage covers 10 T cell receptor beta chains from one sample sequenced in a study of OX40 agonist ivuxolimab in advanced cancers. The table came from immunoSEQ multiplex PCR; TCRdb's copy has only in-frame clones and leaves some out. The sample lists about 100,000 clones, 94% occurring once. The material was CD4+ or CD8+ T cells sorted from blood, obtained in a trial of the OX40 agonist ivuxolimab. Every receptor here comes from an adult with an advanced solid tumor such as melanoma, head and neck, liver or kidney cancer.

J is TRBJ2-7 and V is TRBV27; no definite D call. The CDR3 spans 10 residues. The germline CDR1 and CDR2 sequences are MNHEY and SMNVEV (reference sequence). V lost 8 bases and J lost 2, with 4 bases in between. CDR3 loop: CASGTYEQYF. The DNA of the CDR3 is TGTGCCAGCGGAACCTACGAGCAGTACTTC.

This chain connects TRBV10-3 to TRBJ1-5; 7 bases align to TRBD1. Germline V CDR1 and CDR2: ENHRY, SYGVKD. V shed 3 bases, J shed 6 bases, and the junction held 5 bases outside the gene matches. The CDR3 has 14 amino acids. The CDR3 sequence: CAISDYRGSQPQHF. Here the CDR3 DNA reads TGTGCCATCAGTGACTACAGGGGAAGTCAGCCCCAGCATTTT.

The rearrangement joins TRBV2 to TRBJ1-6; 7 bases map to TRBD1. The CDR3 is 16 residues long. The germline gives CDR1 SNHLY, CDR2 FYNNEI. V was clipped by 4 bases and J by 10 bases; unmatched bases: 13. The CDR3 DNA reads TGTGCCAGCAGTGGCCTTCCGGGACAGAAGGGATCACCCCTCCACTTT. Protein product: CASSGLPGQKGSPLHF.

The rearrangement joins TRBV7-9 to TRBJ1-1; D not certain. The germline V and J ends were trimmed by 4 bases and 2 bases, with 11 bases remaining between them. CDR3 length: 14 amino acids. Germline CDR1 SEHNR, CDR2 FQNEAQ (reference sequence). CDR3 amino acids: CASSSPAGNTEAFF. As DNA, the CDR3 is TGTGCCAGCAGCTCACCGGCAGGAAACACTGAAGCTTTCTTT.

The chain links TRBV2 to TRBJ2-3; D is undetermined. The length of the CDR3 is 11 residues. CDR1 and CDR2 from the germline V gene are SNHLY and FYNNEI. Deletions cut 5 bases from V and 6 bases from J, with 6 bases between. CDR3 in DNA: TGTGCCAGCAGTTTGGGGGATACGCAGTATTTT. As protein: CASSLGDTQYF.

This sequence joins TRBV6-5 and TRBJ2-2; the match to TRBD1 covers 7 bases. The CDR3 is made up of 15 amino acids. Trimming at V came to 6 bases and at J to 0 bases, leaving 4 bases not matched to a gene. Germline V lookup: CDR1 MNHEY, CDR2 SVGAGI. CDR3 bases: TGTGCCAGCAGGGGGGACAGCTCGAACACCGGGGAGCTGTTTTTT. It translates to CASRGDSSNTGELFF.

This chain connects TRBV10-1 to TRBJ1-1; D is perhaps TRBD1 (6 bases). The V gene's germline CDR1 is WNHNN and CDR2 SYGVQD (reference sequence). The V and J ends lost 3 bases and 4 bases respectively, with 9 bases between them. This CDR3 has 13 amino acids. The CDR3 DNA is TGCGCCAGCAGTGATACCAGGGGCACTGAAGCTTTCTTT. Translating it yields CASSDTRGTEAFF.

The sample holds one count of this clone. This chain connects TRBV5-6 to TRBJ2-3, with D perhaps TRBD1 (6 bases). The CDR3 extends over 16 amino acids. Germline-derived CDR1 and CDR2 are SGHDT and YYEEEE. Trimming left V 1 base short and J 6 bases short, with 18 bases between. This chain's CDR3 is CASSLPGVHNRDTQYF. The DNA of the CDR3 is TGTGCCAGCAGCTTGCCAGGGGTCCACAACAGGGATACGCAGTATTTT.

In its sample, this clone was seen once. This chain joins TRBV10-1 and TRBJ2-1, with D maybe TRBD1 (5 bases). CDR3 size: 13 residues. Trimming took off 3 bases at V and 5 bases at J, with 8 bases between the two ends. From germline, CDR1 is WNHNN and CDR2 SYGVQD (reference sequence). CDR3 sequence reads: CASSDGRDNEQFF. The CDR3 nucleotides are TGCGCCAGCAGTGACGGCAGGGACAATGAGCAGTTCTTC.

This chain connects TRBV27 to TRBJ1-1; no clear D gene. Germline V CDR1 and CDR2: MNHEY, SMNVEV (reference sequence). V lost 4 bases, J lost 0 bases, and 12 bases lay in between. The CDR3 is 15 residues long. CDR3: CASSSLWGMNTEAFF. The CDR3 coding sequence is TGTGCCAGCAGTTCCCTTTGGGGTATGAACACTGAAGCTTTCTTT.